These T cell receptor beta chains were read from a single sample in a study of blood T cells in healthy people across ages. Via MiXCR, TCRdb re-called the 5' RACE reads, giving one row per CDR3 protein. The top ten hold about a fifth of the sample, which has 850,000 to 1,000,000 distinct CDR3 sequences, just over 50% seen once. What was sequenced was blood. All receptors come from a woman aged 55 to 70 in good health. The conserved cysteine and the conserved F or W are not part of the CDR3 here.

v_call	cdr3_aa
TRBV5-5	ASSFGGQSETQY
TRBV3-1	ASSQGSYSGANVLT
TRBV4-1	ASSQESLARVLAGANVLT
TRBV20-1	SARDEGTGVWNEQF
TRBV10-3	AAGETGSGRNEQF
TRBV29-1	SAQTSGNYEQY
TRBV10-3	AISDLGTGSYEQY
TRBV3-1	ASSQQGTGKNIQY
TRBV6-2/TRBV6-3	ASSRSSGTQY
TRBV5-1	ASRSPVGGAFEDTQY
TRBV28	ASRRGGLAVGADTQY
TRBV6-2/TRBV6-3	ASSSLAGGLTYNEQF